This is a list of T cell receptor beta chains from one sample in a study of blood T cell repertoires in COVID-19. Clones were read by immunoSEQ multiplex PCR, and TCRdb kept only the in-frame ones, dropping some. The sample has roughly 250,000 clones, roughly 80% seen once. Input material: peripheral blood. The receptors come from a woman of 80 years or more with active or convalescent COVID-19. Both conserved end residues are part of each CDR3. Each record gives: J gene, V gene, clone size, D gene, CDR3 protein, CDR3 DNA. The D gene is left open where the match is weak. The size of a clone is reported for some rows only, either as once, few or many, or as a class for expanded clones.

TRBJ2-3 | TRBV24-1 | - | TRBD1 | CATSVTGASTDTQYF | TGTGCCACCAGTGTCACAGGGGCTAGCACAGATACGCAGTATTTT
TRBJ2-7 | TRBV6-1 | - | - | CASSEALPGIGEQYF | TGTGCCAGCAGTGAAGCGCTTCCCGGGATTGGCGAGCAGTACTTC
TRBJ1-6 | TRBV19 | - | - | CASNRGLNSPLHF | TGTGCCAGCAATAGGGGCCTAAATTCACCCCTCCACTTT
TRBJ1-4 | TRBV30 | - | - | CAWSRQGLDEKLFF | TGTGCCTGGAGTCGGCAGGGCCTTGATGAAAAACTGTTTTTT
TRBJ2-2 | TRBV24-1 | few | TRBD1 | CATSEGDRGRTGELFF | TGTGCCACCAGTGAGGGGGACAGGGGGCGAACCGGGGAGCTGTTTTTT
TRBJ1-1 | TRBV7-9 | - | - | CASSPIAGITTEAFF | TGTGCCAGCAGCCCAATAGCAGGGATTACCACTGAAGCTTTCTTT
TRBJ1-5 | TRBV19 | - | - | CASSIILQGSNQPQHF | TGTGCCAGTAGTATCATTTTGCAGGGCAGCAATCAGCCCCAGCATTTT
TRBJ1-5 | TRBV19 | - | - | CASSLGTGESAQHF | TGTGCCAGTAGTCTAGGGACGGGAGAATCAGCCCAGCATTTT
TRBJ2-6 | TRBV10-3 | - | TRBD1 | CAIIPDRGPHSGANVLTF | TGTGCCATCATTCCGGACAGGGGGCCTCACTCTGGGGCCAACGTCCTGACTTTC
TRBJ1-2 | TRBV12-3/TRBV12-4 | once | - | CASSFQYYGYTF | TGTGCCAGCAGTTTTCAGTACTATGGCTACACCTTC
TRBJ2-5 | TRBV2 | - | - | CASSVEKQETQYF | TGTGCCAGCAGTGTCGAGAAGCAAGAGACCCAGTACTTC
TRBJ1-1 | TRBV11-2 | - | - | CASSLIYGATGIVTEAFF | TGTGCCAGCAGCTTAATTTACGGGGCAACAGGGATTGTCACTGAAGCTTTCTTT
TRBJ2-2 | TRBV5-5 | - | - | CASSLRLNTGELFF | TGTGCCAGCAGCTTGAGACTTAACACCGGGGAGCTGTTTTTT
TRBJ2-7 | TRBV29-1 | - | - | CSVEGWEKDAEQYF | TGCAGCGTTGAAGGGTGGGAGAAGGACGCCGAGCAGTACTTC
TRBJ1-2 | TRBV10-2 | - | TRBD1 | CASSHPPSGQLYGYTF | TGCGCCAGCAGTCACCCCCCCTCGGGACAGCTCTATGGCTACACCTTC
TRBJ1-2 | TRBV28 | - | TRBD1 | CASSLGPRQGRTYGYTF | TGTGCCAGCAGTTTAGGCCCCCGACAGGGACGTACCTATGGCTACACCTTC
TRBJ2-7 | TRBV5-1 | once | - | CASSLVPTEIYYEQYF | TGCGCCAGCAGCTTGGTCCCCACAGAGATTTACTACGAGCAGTACTTC
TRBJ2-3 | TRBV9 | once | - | CASSARPRSHTDTQYF | TGTGCCAGCAGCGCAAGACCGAGGTCCCACACAGATACGCAGTATTTT
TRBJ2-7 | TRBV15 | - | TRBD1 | CATSPGGRGLGEQYF | TGTGCCACCAGCCCTGGGGGCAGGGGGCTGGGCGAGCAGTACTTC
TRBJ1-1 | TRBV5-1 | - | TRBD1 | CASSSTGLTEAFF | TGCGCCAGCAGCTCGACAGGGCTCACTGAAGCTTTCTTT
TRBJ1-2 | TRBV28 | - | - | CASSLIIVGDYGYTF | TGTGCCAGCAGTCTTATCATCGTCGGGGATTATGGCTACACCTTC
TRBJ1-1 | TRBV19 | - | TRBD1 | CASKQGARTEAFF | TGTGCCAGTAAACAGGGGGCGCGGACTGAAGCTTTCTTT
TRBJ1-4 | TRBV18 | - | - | CASSPKSEKLFF | TGTGCCAGCTCACCCAAATCCGAAAAACTGTTTTTT
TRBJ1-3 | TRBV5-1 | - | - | CASSPQGDSGNTIYF | TGCGCCAGCAGCCCACAGGGCGACTCTGGAAACACCATATATTTT
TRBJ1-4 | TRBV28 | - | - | CASSSWGGEATNEKLFF | TGTGCCAGCAGTTCTTGGGGCGGGGAAGCAACTAATGAAAAACTGTTTTTT
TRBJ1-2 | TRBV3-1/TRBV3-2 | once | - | CASSHPTGGNPYGYTF | TGTGCCAGCAGCCATCCGACGGGCGGGAACCCCTATGGCTACACCTTC
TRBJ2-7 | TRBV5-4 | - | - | CASSFTGSSYEQYF | TGTGCCAGCAGTTTTACAGGGAGTTCCTACGAGCAGTACTTC
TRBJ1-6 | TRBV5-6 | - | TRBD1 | CASSLGTGGSYNSPLHF | TGTGCCAGCAGCTTGGGGACAGGGGGCTCCTATAATTCACCCCTCCACTTT
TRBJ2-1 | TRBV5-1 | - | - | CASSFGGTGSTAYNEQFF | TGCGCCAGCAGCTTTGGGGGGACCGGATCCACCGCCTACAATGAGCAGTTCTTC
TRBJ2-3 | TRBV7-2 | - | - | CASSPLGGVLGTDTQYF | TGTGCCAGCAGCCCCTTGGGCGGGGTCCTCGGCACAGATACGCAGTATTTT
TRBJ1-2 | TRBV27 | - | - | CASRSLPEYGYTF | TGTGCCAGCAGGTCACTCCCCGAGTATGGCTACACCTTC
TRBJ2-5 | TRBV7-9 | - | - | CASSLVRETQYF | TGTGCCAGCAGCTTAGTGCGAGAGACCCAGTACTTC
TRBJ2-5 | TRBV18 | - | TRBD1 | CASSRRDRVYQETQYF | TGTGCCAGCTCACGTCGAGACAGGGTCTACCAAGAGACCCAGTACTTC
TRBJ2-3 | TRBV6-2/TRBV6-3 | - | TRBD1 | CASSQDRGKDTQYF | TGTGCCAGCAGTCAAGACAGGGGGAAAGATACGCAGTATTTT
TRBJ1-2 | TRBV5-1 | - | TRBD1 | CASSLEQGNYGYTF | TGCGCCAGCAGCTTGGAACAGGGGAACTATGGCTACACCTTC
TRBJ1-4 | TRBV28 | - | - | CASSSLNEKLFF | TGTGCCAGCAGTTCCCTTAATGAAAAACTGTTTTTT
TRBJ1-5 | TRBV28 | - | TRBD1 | CASSGSRQGSSQPQHF | TGTGCCAGCAGCGGATCTCGACAGGGATCCAGTCAGCCCCAGCATTTT
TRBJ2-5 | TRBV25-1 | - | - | CATTTGDSSVETQYF | TGTGCCACTACGACGGGGGACTCCTCGGTGGAGACCCAGTACTTC
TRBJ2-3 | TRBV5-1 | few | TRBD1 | CASSLPGQISTDTQYF | TGCGCCAGCAGCCTGCCGGGACAGATTAGCACAGATACGCAGTATTTT
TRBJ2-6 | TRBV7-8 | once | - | CASSLSSWANVLTF | TGTGCCAGCAGCTTATCCTCCTGGGCCAACGTCCTGACTTTC
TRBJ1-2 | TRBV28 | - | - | CATGQPRIAGYTF | TGTGCCACCGGCCAGCCCAGGATCGCGGGCTACACCTTC
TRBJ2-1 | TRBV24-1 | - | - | CATSRGNSYNEQFF | TGTGCCACCTCTCGGGGAAATTCCTACAATGAGCAGTTCTTC
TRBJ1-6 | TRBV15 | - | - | CATSPEKRRSPLHF | TGTGCCACCAGCCCGGAGAAGAGGAGGTCACCCCTCCACTTT
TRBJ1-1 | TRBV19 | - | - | CASSPTGNTEAFF | TGTGCCAGTAGTCCGACAGGGAACACTGAAGCTTTCTTT
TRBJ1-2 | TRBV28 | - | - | CASSFSGYGYTF | TGTGCCAGCAGTTTTTCAGGGTATGGCTACACCTTC
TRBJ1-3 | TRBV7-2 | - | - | CASSLATGGRNTIYF | TGTGCCAGCAGCTTAGCGACCGGGGGTAGAAACACCATATATTTT
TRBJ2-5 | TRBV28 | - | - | CASSPLAGPPATQETQYF | TGTGCCAGCAGTCCCCTCGCGGGACCCCCTGCTACCCAAGAGACCCAGTACTTC
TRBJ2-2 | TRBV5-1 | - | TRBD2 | CASSTLAGEFGELFF | TGCGCCAGCAGCACTTTAGCGGGAGAGTTCGGGGAGCTGTTTTTT
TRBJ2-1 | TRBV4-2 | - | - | CASSQDLQTSSYNEQFF | TGTGCCAGCAGCCAAGATCTTCAAACGAGCTCCTACAATGAGCAGTTCTTC
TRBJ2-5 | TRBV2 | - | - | CASSLGGVQETQYF | TGTGCCAGCAGTTTGGGCGGGGTCCAAGAGACCCAGTACTTC
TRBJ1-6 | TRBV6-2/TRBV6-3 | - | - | CASSYSRSYSPLHF | TGTGCCAGCAGTTACTCGAGAAGTTATTCACCCCTCCACTTT
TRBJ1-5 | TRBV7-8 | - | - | CASSVSSNQPQHF | TGTGCCAGCAGCGTTAGTAGCAATCAGCCCCAGCATTTT
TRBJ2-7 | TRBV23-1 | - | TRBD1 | CAPRTGPYEQYF | TGCGCCCCGCGGACAGGACCCTACGAGCAGTACTTC
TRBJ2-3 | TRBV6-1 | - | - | CASSESTTDTQYF | TGTGCCAGCAGTGAGTCTACCACAGATACGCAGTATTTT
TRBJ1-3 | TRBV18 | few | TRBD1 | CASSPLITGGRSTGNTIYF | TGTGCCAGCTCACCACTCATCACAGGGGGTCGTTCTACTGGAAACACCATATATTTT
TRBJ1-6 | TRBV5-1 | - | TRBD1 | CASSLGQGGGNSPLHF | TGCGCCAGCAGCCTAGGACAGGGGGGAGGTAATTCACCCCTCCACTTT
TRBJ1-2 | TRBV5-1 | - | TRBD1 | CASSLQGDNYGYTF | TGCGCCAGCAGCTTACAGGGGGATAACTATGGCTACACCTTC
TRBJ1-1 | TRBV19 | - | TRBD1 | CASSIIQGDVEAFF | TGTGCCAGTAGTATAATCCAGGGGGACGTTGAAGCTTTCTTT
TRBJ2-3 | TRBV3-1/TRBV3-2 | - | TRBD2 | CASSPLAGSTDTQYF | TGTGCCAGCAGCCCGCTAGCGGGATCCACAGATACGCAGTATTTT
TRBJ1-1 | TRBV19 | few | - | CASSISPDMNTEAFF | TGTGCCAGTAGTATAAGCCCCGACATGAACACTGAAGCTTTCTTT